This T cell receptor (beta chain) was identified in a study of blood T cells in healthy people across ages. Across the study: The capture of about one barcoded beta molecule per two T cells was achieved by template switching. Whole-study results and caveats: PBMC samples, being unsorted, prevented any conclusive comparison of naive and antigen-experienced cells. Long-lived donors had more naive CD4+ cells and higher diversity than aged donors.

Comments on this clonotype: Its specificity is unknown.

The J segment lost 9 bases and the V segment lost 5 bases, leaving 6 bases of the junction unmatched. The CDR3 extends over 15 amino acids. It was with a sample-barcoded 5' primer and a J-beta primer mix that a second PCR of about 6 to 12 cycles was run. Per-sample output comprised a minimum of 3 million paired-end reads containing CDR3. TCRdb fed the 5' RACE reads into MiXCR, producing one record per CDR3 protein. The sample has some 370,000 distinct CDR3 sequences, 52% seen once; the top ten hold 50% to 65%. The specimen sequenced was blood. The V call is TRBV12-3 or TRBV12-4, the J call TRBJ2-1; TRBD2 agrees at 14 bases. This clonotype originated in a man in his fifties or sixties in good health. CDR3 in DNA: TGTGCCAGCAGTCCCGGGACTAGCGGGAGCACTGAGCAGTTCTTC. It translates to CASSPGTSGSTEQFF.